This entry is about one T cell receptor (beta chain). V lost 3 bases, J lost 3 bases, and 7 bases stayed unmatched. CDR3 size: 16 residues. The germline V gene encodes CDR1 SGHNT and CDR2 YENEEA. This record belongs to a study of shared T cell receptors in the human thymus. The protocol was immunoSEQ multiplex PCR, while the TCRdb copy is restricted to in-frame clones and leaves out a portion. The sample yields about 400,000 clones, 95% seen once. This receptor was identified in a human donor. The chain is built from TRBV11-3 and TRBJ2-1; 8 bases map to TRBD2. The sequenced sample was thymocytes. In DNA form, the CDR3 reads TGTGCCAGCAGCTTTGTTCCCGGGACTAGCTACAATGAGCAGTTCTTC. This encodes CASSFVPGTSYNEQFF.